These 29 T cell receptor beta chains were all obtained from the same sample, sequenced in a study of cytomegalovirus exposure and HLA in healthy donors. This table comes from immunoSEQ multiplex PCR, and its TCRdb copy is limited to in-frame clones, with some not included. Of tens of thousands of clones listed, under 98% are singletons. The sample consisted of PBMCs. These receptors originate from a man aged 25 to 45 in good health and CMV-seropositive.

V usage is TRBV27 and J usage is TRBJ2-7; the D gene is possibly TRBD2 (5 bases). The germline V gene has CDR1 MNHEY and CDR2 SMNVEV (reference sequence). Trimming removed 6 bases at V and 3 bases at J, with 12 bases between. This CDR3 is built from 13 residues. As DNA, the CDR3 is TGTGCCAGCAGCCGAGCAGCGGACTACGAGCAGTACTTC. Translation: CASSRAADYEQYF.

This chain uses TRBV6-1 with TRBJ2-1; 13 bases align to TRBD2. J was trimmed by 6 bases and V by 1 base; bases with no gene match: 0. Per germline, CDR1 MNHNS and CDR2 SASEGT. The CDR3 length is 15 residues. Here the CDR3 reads CASSEGTSGSNEQFF. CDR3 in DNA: TGTGCCAGCAGTGAAGGGACTAGCGGGAGCAATGAGCAGTTCTTC.

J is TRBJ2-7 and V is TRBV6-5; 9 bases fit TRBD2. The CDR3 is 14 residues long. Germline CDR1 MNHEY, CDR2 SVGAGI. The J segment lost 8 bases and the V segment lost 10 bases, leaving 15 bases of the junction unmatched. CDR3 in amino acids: CATTFSLGTSKQYF. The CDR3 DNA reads TGTGCCACCACCTTTTCCCTAGGGACTAGCAAGCAGTACTTC.

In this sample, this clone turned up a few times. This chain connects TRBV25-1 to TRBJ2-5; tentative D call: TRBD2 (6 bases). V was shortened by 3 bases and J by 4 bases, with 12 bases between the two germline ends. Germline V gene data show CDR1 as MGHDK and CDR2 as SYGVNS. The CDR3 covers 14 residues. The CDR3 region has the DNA TGTGCCAGCAGTGATATAGAACTAGCAGAGACCCAGTACTTC. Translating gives CASSDIELAETQYF.

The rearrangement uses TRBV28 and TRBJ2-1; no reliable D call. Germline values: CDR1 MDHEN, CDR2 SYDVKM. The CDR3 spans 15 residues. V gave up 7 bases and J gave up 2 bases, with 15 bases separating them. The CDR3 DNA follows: TGTGCCAGCACCCAAAGACACTTGACCTACAATGAGCAGTTCTTC. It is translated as CASTQRHLTYNEQFF.

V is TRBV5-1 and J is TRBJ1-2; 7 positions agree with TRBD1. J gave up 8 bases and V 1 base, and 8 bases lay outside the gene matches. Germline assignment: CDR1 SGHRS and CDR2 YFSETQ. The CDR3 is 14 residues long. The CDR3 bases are TGCGCCAGCAGCTTGACTCGACAGGGAGTAGGCTACACCTTC. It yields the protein CASSLTRQGVGYTF.

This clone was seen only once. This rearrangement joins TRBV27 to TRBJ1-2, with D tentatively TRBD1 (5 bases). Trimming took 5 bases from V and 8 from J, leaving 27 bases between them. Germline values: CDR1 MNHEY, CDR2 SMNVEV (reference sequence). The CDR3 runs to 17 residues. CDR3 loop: CASSGGWGVGRDQGYTF. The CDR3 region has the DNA TGTGCCAGCAGTGGGGGATGGGGGGTAGGTCGTGATCAAGGCTACACCTTC.

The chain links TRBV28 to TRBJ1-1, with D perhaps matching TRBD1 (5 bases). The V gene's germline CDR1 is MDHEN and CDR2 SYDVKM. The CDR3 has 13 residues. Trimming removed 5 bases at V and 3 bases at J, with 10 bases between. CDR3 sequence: CASSPQGYTEAFF. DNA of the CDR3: TGTGCCAGCAGTCCCCAGGGTTACACTGAAGCTTTCTTT.

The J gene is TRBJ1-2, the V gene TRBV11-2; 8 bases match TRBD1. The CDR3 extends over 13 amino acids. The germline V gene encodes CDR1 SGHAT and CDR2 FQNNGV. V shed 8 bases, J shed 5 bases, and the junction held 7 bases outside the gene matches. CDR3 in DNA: TGTGCCAGCCGAGGGACAGGCATATATGGCTACACCTTC. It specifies CASRGTGIYGYTF.

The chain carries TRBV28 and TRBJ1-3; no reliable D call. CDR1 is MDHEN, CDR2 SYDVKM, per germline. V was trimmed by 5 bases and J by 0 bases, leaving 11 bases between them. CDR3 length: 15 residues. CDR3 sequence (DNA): TGTGCCAGCAGTGTGGCCCTTGGCTCTGGAAACACCATATATTTT. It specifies CASSVALGSGNTIYF.

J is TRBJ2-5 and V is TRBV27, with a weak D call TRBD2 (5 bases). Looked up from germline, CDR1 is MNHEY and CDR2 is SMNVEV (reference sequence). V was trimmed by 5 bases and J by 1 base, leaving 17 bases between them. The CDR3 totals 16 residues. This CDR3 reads CASSTGPWRSQETQYF. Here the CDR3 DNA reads TGTGCCAGCAGTACGGGTCCTTGGAGGTCCCAAGAGACCCAGTACTTC.

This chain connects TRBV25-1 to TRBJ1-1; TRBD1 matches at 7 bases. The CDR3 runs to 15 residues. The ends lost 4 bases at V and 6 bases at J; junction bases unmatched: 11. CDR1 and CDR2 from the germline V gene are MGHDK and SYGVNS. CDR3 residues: CASSGLDREVSEAFF. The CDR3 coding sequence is TGTGCCAGCAGTGGACTAGACAGGGAAGTGTCTGAAGCTTTCTTT.

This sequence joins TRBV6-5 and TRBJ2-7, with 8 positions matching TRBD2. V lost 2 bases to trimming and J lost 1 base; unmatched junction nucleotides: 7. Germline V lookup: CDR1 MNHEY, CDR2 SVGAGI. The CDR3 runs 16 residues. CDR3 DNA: TGTGCCAGCAGTTACCGGAGCGGGAGCCCTTCCTACGAGCAGTACTTC. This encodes CASSYRSGSPSYEQYF.

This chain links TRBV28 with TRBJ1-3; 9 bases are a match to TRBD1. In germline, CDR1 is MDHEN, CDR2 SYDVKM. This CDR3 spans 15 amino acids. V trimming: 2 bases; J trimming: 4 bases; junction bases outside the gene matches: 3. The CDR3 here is CASSLGGTGGNTIYF. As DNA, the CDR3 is TGTGCCAGCAGTTTAGGCGGGACAGGGGGAAACACCATATATTTT.

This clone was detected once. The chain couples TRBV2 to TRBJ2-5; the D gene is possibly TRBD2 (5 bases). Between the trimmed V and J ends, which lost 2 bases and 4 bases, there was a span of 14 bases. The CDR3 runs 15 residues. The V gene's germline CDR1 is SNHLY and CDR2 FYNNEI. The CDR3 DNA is TGTGCCAGCAGTGAAACAATACTAGGGCCAGAGACCCAGTACTTC. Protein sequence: CASSETILGPETQYF.

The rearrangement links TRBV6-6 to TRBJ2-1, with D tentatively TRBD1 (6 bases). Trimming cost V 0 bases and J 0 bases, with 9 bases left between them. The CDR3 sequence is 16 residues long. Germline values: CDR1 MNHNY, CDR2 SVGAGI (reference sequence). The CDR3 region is CASSYSRGSSYNEQFF. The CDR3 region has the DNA TGTGCCAGCAGTTACTCGAGGGGGAGCTCCTACAATGAGCAGTTCTTC.

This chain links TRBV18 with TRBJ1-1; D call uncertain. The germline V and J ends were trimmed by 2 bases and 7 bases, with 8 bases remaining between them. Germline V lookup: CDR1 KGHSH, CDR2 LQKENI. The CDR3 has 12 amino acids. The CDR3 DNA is TGTGCCAGCTCACCATCGAGGGATGAAGCTTTCTTT. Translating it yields CASSPSRDEAFF.

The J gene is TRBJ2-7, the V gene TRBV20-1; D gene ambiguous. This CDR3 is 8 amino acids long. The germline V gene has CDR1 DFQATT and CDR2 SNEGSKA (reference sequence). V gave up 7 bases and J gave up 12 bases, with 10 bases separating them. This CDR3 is CSDSGAYF. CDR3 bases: TGCAGTGATTCGGGTGCGTACTTC.

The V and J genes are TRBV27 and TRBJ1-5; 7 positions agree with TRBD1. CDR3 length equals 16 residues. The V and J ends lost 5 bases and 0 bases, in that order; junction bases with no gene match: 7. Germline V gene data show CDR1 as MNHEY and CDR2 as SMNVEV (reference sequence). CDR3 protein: CASSEDRPISNQPQHF. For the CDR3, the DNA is TGTGCCAGCAGTGAGGACAGGCCGATTAGCAATCAGCCCCAGCATTTT.

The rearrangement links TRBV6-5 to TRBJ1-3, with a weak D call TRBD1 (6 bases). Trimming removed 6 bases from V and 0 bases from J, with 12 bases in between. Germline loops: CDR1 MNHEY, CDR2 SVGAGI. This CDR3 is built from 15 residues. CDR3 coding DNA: TGTGCCAGCAGACTAACAGGGAGCTCTGGAAACACCATATATTTT. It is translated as CASRLTGSSGNTIYF.

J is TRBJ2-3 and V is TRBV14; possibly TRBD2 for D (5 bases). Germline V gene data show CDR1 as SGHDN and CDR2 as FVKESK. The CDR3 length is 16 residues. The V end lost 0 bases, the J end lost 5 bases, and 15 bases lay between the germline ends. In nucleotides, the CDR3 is TGTGCCAGCAGCCAAGATCGAGGGTTTATGGAAGATACGCAGTATTTT. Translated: CASSQDRGFMEDTQYF.

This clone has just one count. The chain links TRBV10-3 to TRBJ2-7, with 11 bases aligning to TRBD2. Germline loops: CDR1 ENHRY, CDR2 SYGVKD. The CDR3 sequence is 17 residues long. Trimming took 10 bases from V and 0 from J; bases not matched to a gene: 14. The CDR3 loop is CATLDGTSGYSSYEQYF. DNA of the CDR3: TGTGCCACCCTAGATGGGACTAGCGGTTACAGCTCCTACGAGCAGTACTTC.

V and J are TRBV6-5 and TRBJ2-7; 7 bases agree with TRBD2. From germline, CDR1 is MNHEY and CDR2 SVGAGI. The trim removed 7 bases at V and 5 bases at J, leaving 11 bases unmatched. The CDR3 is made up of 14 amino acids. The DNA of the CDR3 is TGTGCCAGCAACCCTCGCGGGAGTGGGGACGAGCAGTACTTC. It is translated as CASNPRGSGDEQYF.

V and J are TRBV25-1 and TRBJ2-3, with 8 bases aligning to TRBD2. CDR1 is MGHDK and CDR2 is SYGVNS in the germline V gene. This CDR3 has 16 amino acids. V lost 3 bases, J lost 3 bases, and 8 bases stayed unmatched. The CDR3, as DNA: TGTGCCAGCAGTGAGGCTAGCGGGTGGAGTACAGATACGCAGTATTTT. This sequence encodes CASSEASGWSTDTQYF.

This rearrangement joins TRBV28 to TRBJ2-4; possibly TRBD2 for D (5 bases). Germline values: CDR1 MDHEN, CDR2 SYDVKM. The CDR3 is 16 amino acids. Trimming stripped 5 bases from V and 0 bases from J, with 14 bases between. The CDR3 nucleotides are TGTGCCAGCAGTACCAGGTTGAGGGTAGCCAAAAACATTCAGTACTTC. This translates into CASSTRLRVAKNIQYF.

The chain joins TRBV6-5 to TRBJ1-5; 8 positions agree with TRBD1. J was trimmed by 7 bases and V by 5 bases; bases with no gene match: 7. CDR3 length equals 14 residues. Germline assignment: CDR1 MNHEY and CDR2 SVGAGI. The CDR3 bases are TGTGCCAGCAGTCGCCAGGGGGCAGGCCAGCCCCAGCATTTT. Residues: CASSRQGAGQPQHF.

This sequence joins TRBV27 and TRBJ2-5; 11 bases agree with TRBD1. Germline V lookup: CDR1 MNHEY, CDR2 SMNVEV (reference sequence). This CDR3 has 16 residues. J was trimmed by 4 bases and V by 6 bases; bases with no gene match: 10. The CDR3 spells CASRNGQGAHLETQYF. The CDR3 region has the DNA TGTGCCAGCAGGAACGGACAGGGGGCGCATCTAGAGACCCAGTACTTC.

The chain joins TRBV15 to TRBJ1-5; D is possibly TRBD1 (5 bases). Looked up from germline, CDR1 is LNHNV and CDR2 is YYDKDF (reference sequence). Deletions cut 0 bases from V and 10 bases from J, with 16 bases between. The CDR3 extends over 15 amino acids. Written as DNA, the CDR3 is TGTGCCACCAGCAGAGATCTAAGGGGAATCGGACCCCAGCATTTT. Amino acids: CATSRDLRGIGPQHF. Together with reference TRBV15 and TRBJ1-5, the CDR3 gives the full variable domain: DAMVIQNPRYQVTQFGKPVTLSCSQTLNHNVMYWYQQKSSQAPKLLFHYYDKDFNNEADTPDNFQSRRPNTSFCFLDIRSPGLGDTAMYLCATSRDLRGIGPQHFGDGTRLSIL.

The CDR3 loop is CATQGQGSYEQYF. The CDR3 DNA reads TGTGCCACCCAGGGACAGGGGTCCTACGAGCAGTACTTC. The chain joins TRBV6-1 to TRBJ2-7, with 10 positions matching TRBD1. Germline assignment: CDR1 MNHNS and CDR2 SASEGT. The CDR3 is made up of 13 amino acids. V was pared by 10 bases and J by 1 base, with 4 bases of the junction left unmatched.